This T cell receptor beta chain was found in a study of cytomegalovirus exposure and HLA in healthy donors. Study-level information: Within the Caucasian-associated ancestry cluster were around four fifths of the 398 genotyped donors. Whole-study findings and limits: Rarity held for most TCR sequences, but there were some public TCRs that occurred in many donors. After further analysis at a later stage, around 17,000 TCR beta sequences were associated with HLA alleles at 0.05 false discovery rate.

This clone was observed a few times. Antigen unknown. With 60 Vbeta and 13 Jbeta primers, the PCR was carried out. Sequenced by immunoSEQ multiplex PCR; TCRdb stores in-frame clones only, minus some. The profile covers roughly 100,000 clones, with about four fifths appearing a single time and around 6% taken by the ten largest. The source of this sequence is a young woman in good health and CMV-seropositive. The sample consisted of PBMCs.

CDR3 sequence: CASSLQQGGHTEAFF. The CDR3 region has the DNA TGTGCCAGCAGTCTTCAACAGGGAGGGCACACTGAAGCTTTCTTT. The chain is built from TRBV6-6 and TRBJ1-1; D may be TRBD1 (6 bases). The germline V and J ends were trimmed by 5 bases and 3 bases, with 16 bases remaining between them. Per germline, CDR1 MNHNY and CDR2 SVGAGI (reference sequence). This CDR3 has 15 amino acids.